This T cell receptor beta chain comes out of a study of CD8 T cells in ankylosing spondylitis. Study-wide findings and caveats: Clones linked to disease were reported to show significant enrichment in matched ankylosing spondylitis synovial fluid.

CDR1 and CDR2 (germline): SGDLS, YYNGEE. This CDR3 is 13 amino acids long. The germline V and J ends were trimmed by 3 bases and 7 bases, with 8 bases remaining between them. MiXCR, run by TCRdb on the 5' RACE reads, gives a single entry per CDR3 protein. The repertoire holds 25,000 to 35,000 distinct CDR3 sequences, with 5.3% as singletons. The sample holds many counts of this clonotype. What it recognizes is unknown. Specimen: blood, either unsorted or a sorted T cell fraction (not recorded which). The source of this sequence is a female donor with ankylosing spondylitis or in good health (not recorded which). The rearrangement links TRBV9 to TRBJ1-6; D remains ambiguous. CDR3 loop: CASSARENSPLHF. Here the CDR3 DNA reads TGTGCCAGCAGCGCCCGAGAGAATTCACCCCTCCACTTT.